This T cell receptor (beta chain) was recovered during a study of cytomegalovirus exposure and HLA in healthy donors. In the study overall: Earlier, some 170 million T cells were analyzed, and about 120 million unique TCR beta sequences were found among them. Samples from HLA-typed donors yielded approximately 80 million unique TCRs in an early data release. Study-level findings and limits: A reported reduction in N-insertions relative to the roughly 610-donor mean was seen in an Asian-associated ancestry cluster in a later analysis. The study labeled 170 or so TCR beta chains cytomegalovirus-associated.

Germline CDR1 GTSNPN, CDR2 SVGIG (reference sequence). The junction had 4 bases not matched to a gene; V was cut back by 7 bases and J by 6 bases. The CDR3 loop spans 13 amino acids. Concerning this clone itself: Antigen specificity is unknown.

Both 60 Vbeta primers and 13 Jbeta primers went into the PCR. Measured with immunoSEQ multiplex PCR; TCRdb has only the in-frame clones, and not every one. Here the sample spans 50,000 to 65,000 clones, approximately 81% being singletons. This chain uses TRBV30 with TRBJ1-5; TRBD1 matches 12 bases. The sequenced sample consisted of PBMCs. The sequence derives from a woman between 18 and 29 years old in good health and CMV-seronegative. The CDR3 DNA reads as TGTGCCTCGGGACAGGGGGCAGGTCAGCCCCAGCATTTT. Translated, it gives CASGQGAGQPQHF.